Each of the 28 T cell receptor beta chains below was sequenced from the same sample in a study of T cells in tumors after PD-1 blockade. Some clones are missing from TCRdb's copy, which holds only in-frame ones; the method was immunoSEQ multiplex PCR. The data show several thousand clones, roughly 75% seen once. The sequencing here drew on tumor tissue, taken before anti-PD-1 treatment. These receptors were taken from a human donor with basal cell carcinoma.

The chain combines TRBV5-6 with TRBJ1-1, with D tentatively TRBD1 (6 bases). In germline, CDR1 is SGHDT, CDR2 YYEEEE. The V end was cut by 2 bases, the J end by 4 bases, with 18 bases between. The CDR3 is 16 amino acids. The CDR3 DNA follows: TGTGCCAGCAGCTTCCCGGAACGGGGGGCGACCACTGAAGCTTTCTTT. This codes for CASSFPERGATTEAFF.

This clone was counted between two and nine times. In DNA, the CDR3 is TGCGCCAGCAGCCGAGTAGCGGGAGGGTCGGTCGATGAGCAGTTCTTC. This translates into CASSRVAGGSVDEQFF. The chain recombines TRBV5-1 with TRBJ2-1; 11 bases are shared with TRBD2. The CDR3 consists of 16 residues. Germline trimming cut 4 bases from V and 8 bases from J; bases unmatched to any gene: 11. Germline CDR1 and CDR2: SGHRS and YFSETQ.

The chain employs TRBV9 and TRBJ1-2; a possible D gene is TRBD1 (5 bases). CDR3 length equals 18 residues. CDR1 is SGDLS, CDR2 YYNGEE, per germline. The V and J ends lost 0 bases and 0 bases respectively, with 18 bases between them. The CDR3 DNA reads TGTGCCAGCAGCGTAGCTGGGACGCCGGGCGGATCTAACTATGGCTACACCTTC. Translating it yields CASSVAGTPGGSNYGYTF.

A word on this clone: One end of the junction varies from germline; a read error may be responsible. The chain recombines TRBV7-7 with TRBJ2-6, with D uncertain. Germline lookup yields CDR1 SSHAT and CDR2 FNYEAQ (reference sequence). The CDR3 consists of 18 residues. CDR3 in amino acids: CASSSYAKCHKSGQRPDF. The CDR3 region has the DNA TGTGCCAGCAGCAGTTATGCTAAGTGCCACAAATCGGGCCAACGTCCTGACTTC.

This sequence joins TRBV6-1 and TRBJ2-2; 9 bases map to TRBD2. The germline CDR1 and CDR2 sequences are MNHNS and SASEGT. CDR3 size: 15 residues. The trim removed 6 bases at V and 1 base at J, leaving 3 bases unmatched. As DNA, the CDR3 is TGTGCCAGCAGGAAGACTAGCGGGAACACCGGGGAGCTGTTTTTT. Its protein is CASRKTSGNTGELFF.

The rearrangement uses TRBV6-6 and TRBJ2-1; 11 bases match TRBD2. CDR1 and CDR2 from the germline V gene are MNHNY and SVGAGI (reference sequence). Unmatched junction bases numbered 0, after V lost 7 bases and J lost 7 bases. The CDR3 is made up of 12 amino acids. CDR3 nucleotide sequence: TGTGCCAGCATAGCGGGAGGGAATGAGCAGTTCTTC. This translates into CASIAGGNEQFF.

This chain uses TRBV3-1 (or the pseudogene TRBV3-2) with TRBJ1-2; the D is unclear. CDR3 length: 14 residues. V was pared by 0 bases and J by 4 bases, with 9 bases between. Looked up from germline, CDR1 is LGHDT and CDR2 is YNNKEL (reference sequence). This CDR3 reads CASSQEKPSYGYTF. The DNA of the CDR3 is TGTGCCAGCAGCCAAGAAAAACCTAGCTATGGCTACACCTTC.

This chain uses TRBV28 with TRBJ1-4, with D maybe TRBD1 (5 bases). Looked up from germline, CDR1 is MDHEN and CDR2 is SYDVKM. This CDR3 spans 13 amino acids. The V gene lost 7 bases and the J gene lost 12 bases, with 18 bases spanning the gap. Here the CDR3 DNA reads TGTGCCAGCAAACGGGACCCCCGAGGGGAACTGTTTTTT. Protein product: CASKRDPRGELFF.

The chain has TRBV6-6 and TRBJ1-2; D not resolved. Per the germline V gene, CDR1 is MNHNY and CDR2 is SVGAGI (reference sequence). The CDR3 spans 12 residues. The ends were cut back, 5 bases at V and 8 bases at J, with 12 bases in the middle. The CDR3 protein is CASSPGGEGYTF. The CDR3 nucleotides read TGTGCCAGCAGTCCGGGTGGTGAGGGCTACACCTTC.

The gene calls are TRBV5-4 and TRBJ1-3; no definite D call. In germline, CDR1 is SGHNT, CDR2 YYREEE (reference sequence). Trimming shortened V by 0 bases and J by 0 bases, and 10 bases separated the two germline ends. The CDR3 contains 16 residues. This CDR3 is CASSLGGRSSGNTIYF. The CDR3 bases are TGTGCCAGCAGCTTGGGTGGACGCAGCTCTGGAAACACCATATATTTT.

The rearrangement joins TRBV5-1 to TRBJ1-2; D remains unclear. The CDR3 has 14 amino acids. Germline assignment: CDR1 SGHRS and CDR2 YFSETQ. V lost 6 bases to trimming and J lost 5 bases, with 17 bases between them. The CDR3 region is CASKTQDLPYGYTF. In nucleotides, the CDR3 is TGCGCCAGCAAGACCCAGGACTTACCGTATGGCTACACCTTC.

To note about this clone: Additional DNA sequences in this sample encode the identical CDR3. The gene calls are TRBV20-1 and TRBJ2-5; D unresolved. Germline CDR1 is DFQATT and CDR2 is SNEGSKA (reference sequence). V was trimmed by 3 bases and J by 5 bases, leaving 7 bases between them. The CDR3 loop spans 11 amino acids. CDR3 in amino acids: CSARPEETQYF. The CDR3 DNA is TGCAGTGCTAGGCCCGAGGAGACCCAGTACTTC.

The chain combines TRBV5-1 with TRBJ2-7; D is tentatively TRBD1 or TRBD2 (5 bases each). The germline V gene encodes CDR1 SGHRS and CDR2 YFSETQ. Trimming pared 0 bases from V and 7 bases from J, leaving 14 bases between. This CDR3 contains 14 residues. The CDR3: CASSLVTGPGEQYF. CDR3 coding DNA: TGCGCCAGCAGCTTGGTTACAGGCCCGGGGGAGCAGTACTTC.

This clone was detected only a few times. The chain carries TRBV9 and TRBJ2-3; TRBD2 aligns across 9 bases. Trimming cost V 1 base and J 0 bases; bases outside gene matches: 0. CDR3 length equals 15 residues. The germline V gene encodes CDR1 SGDLS and CDR2 YYNGEE. CDR3 region: CASSVSGGSTDTQYF. CDR3 in DNA: TGTGCCAGCAGCGTAAGCGGGGGGAGCACAGATACGCAGTATTTT.

J is TRBJ2-2 and V is TRBV7-8; tentative D call: TRBD1 (6 bases). This CDR3 is 18 amino acids long. Between the trimmed V and J ends, which lost 3 bases and 3 bases, there was a span of 20 bases. Per the germline V gene, CDR1 is SGHVS and CDR2 is FQNEAQ. The CDR3 loop reads CASSFPFFSRTDTGELFF. CDR3 sequence (DNA): TGTGCCAGCAGCTTTCCTTTTTTCTCCCGGACAGACACCGGGGAGCTGTTTTTT.

This chain connects TRBV19 to TRBJ2-7; 7 bases line up with TRBD1. CDR1 LNHDA and CDR2 SQIVND come from the germline V gene (reference sequence). This CDR3 is 15 amino acids long. Germline trimming cut 1 base from V and 6 bases from J; bases unmatched to any gene: 9. CDR3 DNA: TGTGCCAGTAGTATAGGGGACAGTAGTGGATCCGAGCAGTACTTC. As protein: CASSIGDSSGSEQYF.

This chain joins TRBV29-1 and TRBJ2-2; a possible D gene is TRBD2 (7 bases). CDR1 is SQVTM, CDR2 ANQGSEA, per germline. The CDR3 has 14 residues. The ends were cut back, 7 bases at V and 5 bases at J, with 17 bases in the middle. The CDR3 protein is CSASPGRGTGELFF. The CDR3, as DNA: TGCAGCGCATCCCCGGGGAGGGGGACCGGGGAGCTGTTTTTT.

The rearrangement links TRBV27 to TRBJ2-1; D might be TRBD2 (6 bases). V lost 5 bases to trimming and J lost 9 bases, with 14 bases between them. Germline V gives CDR1 MNHEY, CDR2 SMNVEV (reference sequence). The CDR3 consists of 13 residues. The CDR3 coding sequence is TGTGCCAGCAGTCCTTGGGACGGGGGTGAGCAGTTCTTC. Translation gives CASSPWDGGEQFF.

The V call is TRBV30, the J call TRBJ1-3; D might be TRBD1 (6 bases). The CDR3 has 14 amino acids. Per the germline V gene, CDR1 is GTSNPN and CDR2 is SVGIG (reference sequence). With 0 bases removed from V and 3 bases from J, the gap between germline ends came to 9 bases. The DNA of the CDR3 is TGTGCCTGGAGTGTTACAGGGCGTGGAAACACCATATATTTT. As protein: CAWSVTGRGNTIYF. The whole variable domain, filled in from reference TRBV30 and TRBJ1-3, reads SQTIHQWPATLVQPVGSPLSLECTVEGTSNPNLYWYRQAAGRGLQLLFYSVGIGQISSEVPQNLSASRPQDRQFILSSKKLLLSDSGFYLCAWSVTGRGNTIYFGEGSWLTVV.

The chain carries TRBV27 and TRBJ2-1, with 14 bases matching TRBD2. The CDR3 extends over 18 amino acids. V shed 4 bases, J shed 0 bases, and the junction held 5 bases outside the gene matches. The germline V gene encodes CDR1 MNHEY and CDR2 SMNVEV (reference sequence). The CDR3 loop is CASSSTGLAGVSYNEQFF. As DNA, the CDR3 is TGTGCCAGCAGTTCCACGGGACTAGCGGGAGTCTCCTACAATGAGCAGTTCTTC.

The chain employs TRBV4-3 and TRBJ2-2, with no clear D. V lost 4 bases and J lost 2, with 11 bases in between. The CDR3 sequence is 15 residues long. Germline V CDR1 and CDR2: LGHNA, YSLEER. The CDR3 DNA reads as TGCGCCAGCAGCCCGACGTCCTCCAACACCGGGGAGCTGTTTTTT. Protein product: CASSPTSSNTGELFF.

V is TRBV7-8 and J is TRBJ2-5; a weak D match, TRBD2 (6 bases). V shed 4 bases and J shed 4 bases, with 10 bases lying between them. The CDR3 loop spans 13 amino acids. Germline assignment: CDR1 SGHVS and CDR2 FQNEAQ. The CDR3 nucleotides read TGTGCCAGCAGCTGGGAGGCCCGAGAGACCCAGTACTTC. Protein: CASSWEARETQYF.

V gene TRBV7-8 combines with J gene TRBJ2-7; tentative D call: TRBD2 (6 bases). This CDR3 has 16 residues. Per the germline V gene, CDR1 is SGHVS and CDR2 is FQNEAQ. V was clipped by 1 base and J by 2 bases, with 15 bases between them. CDR3 bases: TGTGCCAGCAGCTTAGGAACCGGGACTTCGGCCTACGAGCAGTACTTC. Protein sequence: CASSLGTGTSAYEQYF. The complete variable domain, with remaining parts taken from reference TRBV7-8 and TRBJ2-7, reads GAGVSQSPRYKVAKRGQDVALRCDPISGHVSLFWYQQALGQGPEFLTYFQNEAQLDKSGLPSDRFFAERPEGSVSTLKIQRTQQEDSAVYLCASSLGTGTSAYEQYFGPGTRLTVT.

The genes are TRBV6-2 or TRBV6-3 and TRBJ1-5, with D unclear. This CDR3 is built from 18 residues. Germline lookup yields CDR1 MNHEY and CDR2 SVGEGT. V was clipped by 0 bases and J by 0 bases, with 15 bases between them. The CDR3 reads CASSYSRSQRYSNQPQHF. In DNA, the CDR3 is TGTGCCAGCAGTTACTCGAGGTCACAGCGTTATAGCAATCAGCCCCAGCATTTT.

This clone appeared once. The chain uses TRBV5-6 and TRBJ1-5, with D perhaps matching TRBD1 (5 bases). V dropped 1 base and J dropped 1 base, with 9 bases sitting between them. In germline, CDR1 is SGHDT, CDR2 YYEEEE. This CDR3 is built from 15 residues. The CDR3 protein is CASSLYGASNQPQHF. In nucleotides, the CDR3 is TGTGCCAGCAGCTTGTATGGGGCGAGCAATCAGCCCCAGCATTTT. The full variable domain, its missing parts supplied by reference TRBV5-6 and TRBJ1-5, is DAGVTQSPTHLIKTRGQQVTLRCSPKSGHDTVSWYQQALGQGPQFIFQYYEEEERQRGNFPDRFSGHQFPNYSSELNVNALLLGDSALYLCASSLYGASNQPQHFGDGTRLSIL.

The rearrangement joins TRBV29-1 to TRBJ2-3; D unresolved. V was shortened by 8 bases and J by 2 bases, with 5 bases between the two germline ends. Germline-derived CDR1 and CDR2 are SQVTM and ANQGSEA. The CDR3 sequence is 10 residues long. The CDR3, as DNA: TGCAGCACTGACACAGATACGCAGTATTTT. Protein: CSTDTDTQYF.

The chain joins TRBV6-5 to TRBJ1-5, with 9 bases aligning to TRBD1. V gave up 6 bases and J gave up 4 bases; unmatched junction bases: 4. The CDR3 loop spans 14 amino acids. In germline, CDR1 is MNHEY, CDR2 SVGAGI. DNA for the CDR3: TGTGCCAGCAGATCTGACAGGGGGAATCAGCCCCAGCATTTT. It specifies CASRSDRGNQPQHF.

The CDR3 region has the DNA TGTGCTAGTGGTTTGGCAGGGGGGAATGAGCAGTTCTTC. Its protein is CASGLAGGNEQFF. J is TRBJ2-1 and V is TRBV12-5; TRBD1 is a possible D gene (7 bases). The length of the CDR3 is 13 residues. Germline CDR1 and CDR2: LGHNT and FRNRAP. The V and J ends lost 1 base and 7 bases respectively, with 8 bases between them.